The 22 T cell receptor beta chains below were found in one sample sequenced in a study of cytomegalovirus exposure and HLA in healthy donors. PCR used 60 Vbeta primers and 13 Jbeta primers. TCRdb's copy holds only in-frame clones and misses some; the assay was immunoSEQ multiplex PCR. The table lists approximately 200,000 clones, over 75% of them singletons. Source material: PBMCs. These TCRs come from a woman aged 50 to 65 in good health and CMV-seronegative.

DNA of the CDR3: TGCAGCGTTGAATGGGAGGGTTTGGAGCAGTACTTC. Translation gives CSVEWEGLEQYF. V usage is TRBV29-1 and J usage is TRBJ2-7; 7 positions match TRBD2. This CDR3 spans 12 amino acids. Germline lookup yields CDR1 SQVTM and CDR2 ANQGSEA. V shed 2 bases and J 7 bases; nucleotides not matched to a gene: 5.

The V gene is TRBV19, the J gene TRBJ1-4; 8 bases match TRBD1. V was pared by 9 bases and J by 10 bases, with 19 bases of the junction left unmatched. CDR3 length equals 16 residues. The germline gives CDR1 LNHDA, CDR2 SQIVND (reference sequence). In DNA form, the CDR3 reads TGTGCCAGCTTCAGGACAGGGACGGGGGATTCCGGAAAACTGTTTTTT. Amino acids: CASFRTGTGDSGKLFF.

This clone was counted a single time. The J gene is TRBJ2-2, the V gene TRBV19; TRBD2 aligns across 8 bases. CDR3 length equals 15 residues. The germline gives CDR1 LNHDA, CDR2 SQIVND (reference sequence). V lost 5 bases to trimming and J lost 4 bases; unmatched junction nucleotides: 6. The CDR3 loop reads CASSVQAGATGELFF. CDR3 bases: TGTGCCAGTAGTGTCCAAGCGGGAGCCACCGGGGAGCTGTTTTTT.

CDR3 in amino acids: CASSLSALNTEAFF. The CDR3 bases are TGTGCCAGCAGCTTGTCCGCGCTGAACACTGAAGCTTTCTTT. V usage is TRBV5-5 and J usage is TRBJ1-1; D is uncertain. V dropped 1 base and J dropped 0 bases, with 7 bases sitting between them. The CDR3 is 14 amino acids. Germline CDR1 SGHKS, CDR2 YYEKEE (reference sequence).

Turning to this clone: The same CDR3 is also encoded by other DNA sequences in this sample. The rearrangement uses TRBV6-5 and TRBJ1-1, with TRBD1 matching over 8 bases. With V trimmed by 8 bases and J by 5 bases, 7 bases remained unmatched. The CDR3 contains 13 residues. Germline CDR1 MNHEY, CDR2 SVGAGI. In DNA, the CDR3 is TGTGCCAGCTCAGGGACAGGTGGAACTGAAGCTTTCTTT. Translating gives CASSGTGGTEAFF.

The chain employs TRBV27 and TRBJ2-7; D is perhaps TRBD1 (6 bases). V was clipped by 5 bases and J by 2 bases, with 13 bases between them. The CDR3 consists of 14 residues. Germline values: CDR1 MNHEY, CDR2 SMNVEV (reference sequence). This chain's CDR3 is CASSLKTGTYEQYF. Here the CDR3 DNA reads TGTGCCAGCAGTCTAAAGACAGGCACCTACGAGCAGTACTTC.

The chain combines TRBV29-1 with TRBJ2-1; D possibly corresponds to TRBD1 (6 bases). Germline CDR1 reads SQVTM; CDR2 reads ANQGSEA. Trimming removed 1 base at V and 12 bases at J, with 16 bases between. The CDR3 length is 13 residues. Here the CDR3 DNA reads TGCAGCGTTGAAGTAGGACAGTCAAGCTCGCAGTTCTTC. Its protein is CSVEVGQSSSQFF.

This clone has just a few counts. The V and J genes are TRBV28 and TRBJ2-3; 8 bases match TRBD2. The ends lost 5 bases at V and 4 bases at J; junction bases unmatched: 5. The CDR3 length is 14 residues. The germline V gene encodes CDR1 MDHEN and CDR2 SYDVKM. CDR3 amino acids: CASSIAGRADTQYF. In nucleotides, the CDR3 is TGTGCCAGCAGTATAGCGGGACGCGCAGATACGCAGTATTTT.

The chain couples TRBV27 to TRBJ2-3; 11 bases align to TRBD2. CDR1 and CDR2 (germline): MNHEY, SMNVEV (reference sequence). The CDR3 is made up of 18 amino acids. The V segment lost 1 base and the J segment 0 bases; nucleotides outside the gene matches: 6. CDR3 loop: CASSLLGTSGISTDTQYF. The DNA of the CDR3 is TGTGCCAGCAGTTTATTAGGGACTAGCGGTATAAGCACAGATACGCAGTATTTT.

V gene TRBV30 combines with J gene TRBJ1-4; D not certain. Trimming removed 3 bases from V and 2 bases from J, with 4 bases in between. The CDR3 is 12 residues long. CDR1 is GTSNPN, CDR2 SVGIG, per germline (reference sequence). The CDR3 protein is CAWSRTNEKLFF. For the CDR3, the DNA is TGTGCCTGGAGCAGGACTAATGAAAAACTGTTTTTT.

The CDR3 is CSVMGLATITDTQYF. The CDR3 coding sequence is TGCAGCGTTATGGGACTAGCGACTATCACAGATACGCAGTATTTT. The rearrangement joins TRBV29-1 to TRBJ2-3; 10 bases line up with TRBD2. The CDR3 consists of 15 residues. Germline V gives CDR1 SQVTM, CDR2 ANQGSEA. J was trimmed by 2 bases and V by 5 bases; bases with no gene match: 7.

The CDR3 DNA sequence: TGCGCCAGCAGCTTGGCTCCGACAGGGGCTGGGGCCAACGTCCTGACTTTC. Its protein product is CASSLAPTGAGANVLTF. The J gene is TRBJ2-6, the V gene TRBV5-1; the match to TRBD1 covers 8 bases. The ends lost 0 bases at V and 2 bases at J; junction bases unmatched: 4. Germline V gives CDR1 SGHRS, CDR2 YFSETQ. This CDR3 region has 17 residues. The complete variable domain, with remaining parts taken from reference TRBV5-1 and TRBJ2-6, reads KAGVTQTPRYLIKTRGQQVTLSCSPISGHRSVSWYQQTPGQGLQFLFEYFSETQRNKGNFPGRFSGRQFSNSRSEMNVSTLELGDSALYLCASSLAPTGAGANVLTFGAGSRLTVL.

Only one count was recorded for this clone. This CDR3 reads CASTDSLNEQYF. CDR3 nucleotide sequence: TGTGCCAGCACGGACAGTTTGAACGAGCAGTACTTC. The rearrangement uses TRBV27 and TRBJ2-7; TRBD1 might be the D (6 bases). CDR1 is MNHEY and CDR2 is SMNVEV in the germline V gene (reference sequence). Trimming cost V 7 bases and J 5 bases, with 12 bases left between them. The CDR3 is made up of 12 amino acids.

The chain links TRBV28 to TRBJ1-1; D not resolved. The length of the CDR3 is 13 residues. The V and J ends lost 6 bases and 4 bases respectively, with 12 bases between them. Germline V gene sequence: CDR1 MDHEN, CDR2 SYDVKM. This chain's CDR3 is CASRPEIITEAFF. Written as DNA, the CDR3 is TGTGCCAGCAGACCTGAGATCATCACTGAAGCTTTCTTT.

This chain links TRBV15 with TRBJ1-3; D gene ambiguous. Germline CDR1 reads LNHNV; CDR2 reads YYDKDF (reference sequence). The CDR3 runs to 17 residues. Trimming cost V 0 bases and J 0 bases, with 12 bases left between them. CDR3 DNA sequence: TGTGCCACCAGCAGAGATAGGGAGGCTGACTCTGGAAACACCATATATTTT. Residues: CATSRDREADSGNTIYF. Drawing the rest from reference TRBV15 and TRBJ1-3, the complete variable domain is DAMVIQNPRYQVTQFGKPVTLSCSQTLNHNVMYWYQQKSSQAPKLLFHYYDKDFNNEADTPDNFQSRRPNTSFCFLDIRSPGLGDTAMYLCATSRDREADSGNTIYFGEGSWLTVV.

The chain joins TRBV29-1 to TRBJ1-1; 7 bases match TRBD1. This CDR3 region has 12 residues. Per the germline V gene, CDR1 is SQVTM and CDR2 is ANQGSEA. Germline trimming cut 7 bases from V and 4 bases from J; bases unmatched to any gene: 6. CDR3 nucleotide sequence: TGCAGCGGAAAACAGGGGAGCACTGAAGCTTTCTTT. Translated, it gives CSGKQGSTEAFF.

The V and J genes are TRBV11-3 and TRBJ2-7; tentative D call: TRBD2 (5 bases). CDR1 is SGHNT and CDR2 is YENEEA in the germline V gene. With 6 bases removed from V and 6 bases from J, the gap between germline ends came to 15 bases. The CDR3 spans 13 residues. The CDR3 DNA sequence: TGTGCCAGCAGTTCCTCCCGGGCGGGCGAGCAGTACTTC. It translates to CASSSSRAGEQYF.

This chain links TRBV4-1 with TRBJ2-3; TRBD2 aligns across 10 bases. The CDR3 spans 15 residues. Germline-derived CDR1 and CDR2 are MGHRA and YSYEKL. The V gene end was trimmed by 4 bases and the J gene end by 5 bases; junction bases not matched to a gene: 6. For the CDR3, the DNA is TGCGCCAGCAGCCTCCTCAGCGGGGGGGGAGATACGCAGTATTTT. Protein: CASSLLSGGGDTQYF.

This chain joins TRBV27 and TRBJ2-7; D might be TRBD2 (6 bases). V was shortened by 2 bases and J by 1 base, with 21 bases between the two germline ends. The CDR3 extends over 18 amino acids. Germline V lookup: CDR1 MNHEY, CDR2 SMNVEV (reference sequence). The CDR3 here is CASSLGVRGAGLSYEQYF. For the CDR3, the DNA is TGTGCCAGCAGTTTAGGAGTTCGCGGCGCTGGACTATCCTACGAGCAGTACTTC.

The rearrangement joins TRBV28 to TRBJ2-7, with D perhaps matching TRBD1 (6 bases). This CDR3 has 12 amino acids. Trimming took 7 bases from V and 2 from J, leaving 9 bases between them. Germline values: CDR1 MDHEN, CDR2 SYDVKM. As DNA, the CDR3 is TGTGCCAGCATCGGACAGACCTACGAGCAGTACTTC. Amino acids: CASIGQTYEQYF. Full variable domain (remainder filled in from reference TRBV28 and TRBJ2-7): DVKVTQSSRYLVKRTGEKVFLECVQDMDHENMFWYRQDPGLGLRLIYFSYDVKMKEKGDIPEGYSVSREKKERFSLILESASTNQTSMYLCASIGQTYEQYFGPGTRLTVT.

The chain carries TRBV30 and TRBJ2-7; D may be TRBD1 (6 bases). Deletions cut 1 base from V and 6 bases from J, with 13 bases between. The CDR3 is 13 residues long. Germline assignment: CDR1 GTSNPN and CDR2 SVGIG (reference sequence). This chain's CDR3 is CAWSGGPFGEQYF. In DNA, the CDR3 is TGTGCCTGGAGTGGGGGGCCTTTCGGCGAGCAGTACTTC.

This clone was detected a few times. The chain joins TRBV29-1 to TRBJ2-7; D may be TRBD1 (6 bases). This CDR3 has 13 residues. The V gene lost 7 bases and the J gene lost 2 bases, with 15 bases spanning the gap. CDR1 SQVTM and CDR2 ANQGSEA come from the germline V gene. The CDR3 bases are TGCAGCGCTGGGGGCAAAAATGCCTACGAGCAGTACTTC. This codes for CSAGGKNAYEQYF.